These T cell receptor beta chains were read from a single sample in a study of technical replicates of blood from a handful of donors. Measured with immunoSEQ multiplex PCR; TCRdb has only the in-frame clones, and not every one. The table has 66,000 or so clones, around 97% seen once. Specimen: T cells isolated from PBMCs. These receptors were collected from a human donor in good health. Both conserved end residues are part of each CDR3. The order of the fields is J gene, D gene, V gene, clone size, CDR3 DNA, CDR3 protein. D genes are given only for firm matches. Size values are once, few and many counts, or a class for expanded clones, and some rows have none.

TRBJ2-7	TRBD1	TRBV5-6	NA	TGTGCCAGCAGTACCACGGGACAGGGGAATGTGTACGAGCAGTACTTC	CASSTTGQGNVYEQYF
TRBJ2-3	NA	TRBV5-1	NA	TGCGCCAGCAGCCCGGAAGGACTAAGGAATACGCAGTATTTT	CASSPEGLRNTQYF
TRBJ2-6	NA	TRBV2	NA	TGTGCCAGCAGTGCACAGCGGGGGGCCAACGTCCTGACTTTC	CASSAQRGANVLTF
TRBJ2-1	TRBD2	TRBV15	NA	TGTGCCACCAGCAGAGATCTAGGGACTAGCGGGAAAAATGAGCAGTTCTTC	CATSRDLGTSGKNEQFF
TRBJ1-5	TRBD1	TRBV10-3	NA	TGTGCCATCAGTGAACCCGCGGGACAGGGGGCTTTCAATCAGCCCCAGCATTTT	CAISEPAGQGAFNQPQHF
TRBJ2-5	NA	TRBV28	NA	TGTGCCAGCAGTTTATCCGGTTCCGCGGGGGAGACCCAGTACTTC	CASSLSGSAGETQYF
TRBJ2-3	NA	TRBV5-1	NA	TGCGCCAGCAGCTGGCGGGGAAGCGGAGCCCCCACAGATACGCAGTATTTT	CASSWRGSGAPTDTQYF
TRBJ2-1	NA	TRBV4-1	NA	TGCGCCAGCAGCCACTTGCAGGGGGGTCCCAGCTCCTACAATGAGCAGTTCTTC	CASSHLQGGPSSYNEQFF
TRBJ1-3	NA	TRBV30	NA	TGTGCCTGTAGCTCTGGAAACACCATATATTTT	CACSSGNTIYF
TRBJ2-5	TRBD1	TRBV5-8	NA	TGTGCCAGCAGCTCGGGCCAGGGGGTAGAAGAGACCCAGTACTTC	CASSSGQGVEETQYF
TRBJ1-1	NA	TRBV2	NA	TGTGCCACCCAGGGTACTGAAGCTTTCTTT	CATQGTEAFF
TRBJ2-2	TRBD1	TRBV5-1	NA	TGCGCCAGCAGCTTAGGACAGGGGGCGACCGGGGAGCTGTTTTTT	CASSLGQGATGELFF
TRBJ2-2	NA	TRBV27	NA	TGTGCCAGCAGTCCTCTAGGAAGTGGTCCCGGGGAGCTGTTTTTT	CASSPLGSGPGELFF
TRBJ2-7	TRBD1	TRBV6-1	NA	TGTGCCAGCAGAACCGGGACAGGGACCTACGAGCAGTACTTC	CASRTGTGTYEQYF
TRBJ2-3	TRBD1	TRBV5-1	NA	TGCGCCAGCAGCTCAGGCATACAGGGGTTCGCGGCAGATACGCAGTATTTT	CASSSGIQGFAADTQYF
TRBJ1-6	TRBD1	TRBV7-9	NA	TGTGCCAGCAGCTTCTATTATATCCGCCGGGACAGGGATAATTCACCCCTCCACTTT	CASSFYYIRRDRDNSPLHF
TRBJ2-3	NA	TRBV28	NA	TGTGCCAGCAGATTTACAGGGAGTTGGTCCACAGATACGCAGTATTTT	CASRFTGSWSTDTQYF
TRBJ2-1	NA	TRBV5-6	NA	TGTGCCAGCACGGGCGGGGCCTATCTCGTCAATGAGCAGTTCTTC	CASTGGAYLVNEQFF
TRBJ2-7	TRBD1	TRBV6-6	once	TGTGCCAGCAGTTTACGGTCGGGACAGATCTACGAGCAGTACTTC	CASSLRSGQIYEQYF
TRBJ1-2	NA	TRBV20-1	NA	TGCAGTGCCCCTACCCGGGGGAAGGACACCTTC	CSAPTRGKDTF
TRBJ1-2	NA	TRBV19	NA	TGTGCCAGTAGTTATGACAGCCTCTACTATGGCTACACCTTC	CASSYDSLYYGYTF
TRBJ2-3	TRBD2	TRBV12-5	NA	TGTGCTAGTGGTTTCGAGCGGGGGGGCATCACAGATACGCAGTATTTT	CASGFERGGITDTQYF
TRBJ1-4	NA	TRBV28	NA	TGTGCCAGCAGCGTGGGAGGGACTGAAAAACTGTTTTTT	CASSVGGTEKLFF
TRBJ1-5	NA	TRBV5-1	NA	TGCGCCAGCAGCTTGGGTTCAGGGCGGGGATCGCAGCCCCAGCATTTT	CASSLGSGRGSQPQHF
TRBJ2-7	NA	TRBV28	NA	TGTGCCAGCACCACCCCCGACAGGCCCAACGAGCAGTACTTC	CASTTPDRPNEQYF
TRBJ1-2	NA	TRBV6-5	NA	TGTGCCAGCAGTCTATCCCTCAACTATGGCTACACCTTC	CASSLSLNYGYTF
TRBJ2-7	NA	TRBV5-1	NA	TGCGCCAGCAGCTACGCAGAATCCTACGAGCAGTACTTC	CASSYAESYEQYF
TRBJ2-7	TRBD2	TRBV29-1	NA	TGCAGCGTTGAAGTATCCGGGACTAGCAGCTACGAGCAGTACTTC	CSVEVSGTSSYEQYF
TRBJ1-5	TRBD1	TRBV29-1	NA	TGCAGCGTTGCCCCCGGGACAGGGAATCAGCCCCAGCATTTT	CSVAPGTGNQPQHF
TRBJ2-7	TRBD1	TRBV4-1	NA	TGCGCCAGCAGCCAAGCTACATCTTGGCAGGGGGTCTACGAGCAGTACTTC	CASSQATSWQGVYEQYF
TRBJ2-7	NA	TRBV21-1	NA	TGTGCCAGCAGCTCTCCCAAGCCCAAGCGGGGGGTCTACGAGCAGTACTTC	CASSSPKPKRGVYEQYF
TRBJ2-7	NA	TRBV27	NA	TGTGCCAGCAGTTTAACCGGGTTCCACGAGCAGTACTTC	CASSLTGFHEQYF
TRBJ2-5	TRBD2	TRBV6-6	NA	TGTGCCAGCAAACCGGGAGGGGGAGAGACCCAGTACTTC	CASKPGGGETQYF
TRBJ1-1	NA	TRBV7-9	NA	TGTGCCAGCAGCTTCGGTTTAGAAGCTTTCTTT	CASSFGLEAFF
TRBJ2-7	TRBD2	TRBV4-1	NA	TGCGCCAGCAGCCGTTTACTAGCGGGGAGCTCCTACGAGCAGTACTTC	CASSRLLAGSSYEQYF
TRBJ1-2	NA	TRBV6-5	NA	TGTGCCAGCAGTTACGAAAGGACTCAAAACTATGGCTACACCTTC	CASSYERTQNYGYTF
TRBJ1-3	TRBD1	TRBV27	NA	TGTGCCAGCATGCGTTCCGGGACAGGGGGCTACACCATATATTTT	CASMRSGTGGYTIYF
TRBJ2-7	NA	TRBV18	NA	TGTGCCAGCTCAGAGGGCCCGTCCTACGAGCAGTACTTC	CASSEGPSYEQYF
TRBJ2-1	TRBD1	TRBV28	NA	TGTGCCAGCAGTTTGCGGACAGGTTTTTACAATGAGCAGTTCTTC	CASSLRTGFYNEQFF
TRBJ2-5	NA	TRBV19	NA	TGTGCCAGTAGCAGACAGGCTTCCAGGAGAGAGACCCAGTACTTC	CASSRQASRRETQYF
TRBJ1-1	NA	TRBV10-3	NA	TGTGCCATCAGTGACTCCGCCAGGGAGGTCGGAATCCCTGAAGCTTTCTTT	CAISDSAREVGIPEAFF
TRBJ2-7	TRBD1	TRBV5-1	once	TGCGCCAGCAGCTTGTGGGGACAGGGGGCCTACGAGCAGTACTTC	CASSLWGQGAYEQYF
TRBJ2-7	TRBD1	TRBV14	NA	TGTGCCAGCAGTCTTCGACAGGGGGCATACGAGCAGTACTTC	CASSLRQGAYEQYF
TRBJ2-2	TRBD2	TRBV10-1	NA	TGCGCCAGCTCCCCAGCTAGCGGGGGCACCGGGGAGCTGTTTTTT	CASSPASGGTGELFF
TRBJ1-5	TRBD1	TRBV27	NA	TGTGCCAGCAGTTTATGGGCAGGGGGCGGCATCAGCAATCAGCCCCAGCATTTT	CASSLWAGGGISNQPQHF
TRBJ2-1	TRBD2	TRBV2	NA	TGTGCCACCCGAGGACTAGCGGGGACCGACAATGAGCAGTTCTTC	CATRGLAGTDNEQFF
TRBJ1-3	NA	TRBV7-8	NA	TGTGCCAGCAGGGAACACCGGGACAATTCCCCGGACACCATATATTTT	CASREHRDNSPDTIYF
TRBJ2-7	NA	TRBV4-2	NA	TGTGCCAGCAGCCAGGTACAGGGTTACGCGGACGAGCAGTACTTC	CASSQVQGYADEQYF
TRBJ1-1	TRBD1	TRBV15	NA	TGTGCCACCAGCAGAAGACAGGGGAGTAGAGATTGGAACACTGAAGCTTTCTTT	CATSRRQGSRDWNTEAFF
TRBJ2-7	TRBD1	TRBV27	NA	TGTGCCAGCAGCCCTAGGACAGGGTTGTACGAGCAGTACTTC	CASSPRTGLYEQYF
TRBJ1-2	NA	TRBV7-9	NA	TGTGCCAGCAGCTCGGCTTTAGGCGGCGGCTACACCTTC	CASSSALGGGYTF
TRBJ1-1	NA	TRBV6-1	NA	TGTGCCAGCATCTCCGGTCCCGGACGGGGTACTGAAGCTTTCTTT	CASISGPGRGTEAFF
TRBJ2-1	TRBD2	TRBV10-3	NA	TGTGCCATCAAGCGGGGGGCGGGGCTCGATGAGCAGTTCTTC	CAIKRGAGLDEQFF
TRBJ1-2	NA	TRBV28	NA	TGTGCCAGCAGAGAACCAGGGCTCCAGAACTATGGCTACACCTTC	CASREPGLQNYGYTF
TRBJ2-7	NA	TRBV4-2	NA	TGTGCCAGCAGCCAAGATTTTGACTACCCGCCCGAGCAGTACTTC	CASSQDFDYPPEQYF
TRBJ2-5	TRBD1	TRBV7-8	NA	TGTGCCAGCAGCGGCAGACAGGGTCGGGAGACCCAGTACTTC	CASSGRQGRETQYF
TRBJ2-6	NA	TRBV29-1	NA	TGCAGCGTTGAAGATCCCCGCTCTGGGGCCAACGTCCTGACTTTC	CSVEDPRSGANVLTF